This T cell receptor beta chain was profiled in a study of technical replicates of blood from several donors. The assay was immunoSEQ multiplex PCR, and TCRdb's table has in-frame clones only and misses some. The sample includes 75,000 to 90,000 clones, around 94% of them seen just once. This clone was counted only a few times. The CDR3 is made up of 15 amino acids. Trimming took 0 bases from V and 2 from J; bases not matched to a gene: 3. The germline CDR1 and CDR2 sequences are SGDLS and YYNGEE. The sequencing input was T cells isolated from PBMCs. This clonotype originated in a human donor in good health. The chain uses TRBV9 and TRBJ2-7; 9 bases line up with TRBD1. This chain's CDR3 is CASSVGTGETYEQYF. CDR3 in DNA: TGTGCCAGCAGCGTAGGGACAGGGGAAACCTACGAGCAGTACTTC.